Shown below are 15 T cell receptor beta chains from a single sample sequenced in a study of T cells expressing NK-cell markers. Reanalyzing the 5' RACE reads, TCRdb keeps one entry per CDR3 protein, without DNA. The table for this sample gives some 150,000 distinct CDR3 sequences. What was sequenced was blood T cells: a sorted CD56 or NKG2C T cell subset, CD4+ or CD8+ T cells, or bulk PBMC T cells (not recorded which). The source of these receptors is a man younger than 35 in good health.

The rearrangement joins TRBV12-3 or TRBV12-4 to TRBJ1-1. This CDR3 region has 12 residues. The CDR3 sequence is CASISFGAEAFF.

This chain links TRBV4-3 with TRBJ2-1. The CDR3 extends over 16 amino acids. Germline V gives CDR1 LGHNA, CDR2 YSLEER. This CDR3 reads CASSQDSADSYNEQFF.

The V and J genes are TRBV3-1 and TRBJ2-4; TCRdb proposes TRBD1, but this gene call is untestable without DNA. CDR1 and CDR2 from the germline V gene are LGHDT and YNNKEL (reference sequence). This CDR3 is built from 16 residues. The chain's CDR3 is CASSPSRGLAVDIQYF.

This chain links TRBV10-2 with TRBJ2-2; TCRdb designates TRBD2, a call that cannot be tested without DNA. Germline V gene lookup returns CDR1 WSHSY and CDR2 SAAADI. The CDR3 covers 15 residues. CDR3 sequence: CASEEAGGFSGELFF.

The CDR3 sequence: CASRNTDSSYNEQFF. The V and J genes are TRBV27 and TRBJ2-1. The CDR3 contains 15 residues. Germline CDR1 MNHEY, CDR2 SMNVEV (reference sequence).

The chain joins TRBV4-1 to TRBJ2-5; TCRdb's D gene call, TRBD1, goes unchecked for lack of DNA. The CDR3 loop spans 17 amino acids. Germline CDR1 and CDR2: MGHRA and YSYEKL. The CDR3 here is CASSQSPNRDNQETQYF.

The CDR3 is CASSLEIGRAFEQYF. The chain has TRBV7-7 and TRBJ2-7. CDR3 length: 15 amino acids. Per the germline V gene, CDR1 is SSHAT and CDR2 is FNYEAQ (reference sequence).

The chain has TRBV20-1 and TRBJ2-3; TCRdb returns TRBD1, unconfirmable since there is no DNA. Germline CDR1 DFQATT, CDR2 SNEGSKA (reference sequence). This CDR3 is 15 amino acids long. CDR3 protein: CSARDRGEAADTQYF.

The rearrangement joins TRBV12-3 or TRBV12-4 to TRBJ2-1. CDR3 length: 13 amino acids. This chain's CDR3 is CASSFVVDPEQFF.

CDR3 sequence: CASSLAEPTGGYEQYF. The V gene is TRBV7-9, the J gene TRBJ2-7; the TRBD1 assignment by TCRdb is unverifiable without DNA. Germline CDR1 SEHNR, CDR2 FQNEAQ (reference sequence). This CDR3 has 16 amino acids.

The chain has TRBV30 and TRBJ2-5; the TCRdb call, TRBD1, lacks DNA for checking. The CDR3 consists of 13 residues. CDR1 GTSNPN and CDR2 SVGIG come from the germline V gene (reference sequence). CDR3 protein: CAWSEGVQETQYF.

This chain links TRBV25-1 with TRBJ2-1; TCRdb outputs TRBD1, but without DNA this stays unchecked. The V gene's germline CDR1 is MGHDK and CDR2 SYGVNS. The CDR3 is 16 amino acids. This CDR3 is CASSRLMGGYSNEQFF.

The chain couples TRBV10-3 to TRBJ2-2; TCRdb selects TRBD1, and the lack of DNA leaves this call unchecked. From germline, CDR1 is ENHRY and CDR2 SYGVKD. The CDR3 has 14 amino acids. CDR3 sequence reads: CAIRDILDTGELFF.

This rearrangement joins TRBV4-1 to TRBJ2-3; the D call of TRBD1 rests on TCRdb alone, since no DNA is present to check it. From germline, CDR1 is MGHRA and CDR2 YSYEKL. The length of the CDR3 is 15 residues. CDR3 sequence reads: CASSQQSGGVDTQYF.

This chain uses TRBV2 with TRBJ1-1; there is no DNA to check the TCRdb D call of TRBD1. The length of the CDR3 is 14 residues. CDR1 SNHLY and CDR2 FYNNEI come from the germline V gene. CDR3: CASRSTGGRREAFF.